The following is a TCR beta chain sequence with its context. This record belongs to a study of T cell clones after liver transplantation. At the level of the study: TCRbeta sequencing after a pre-transplant mixed lymphocyte reaction identified graft-donor-reactive clones, later tracked in post-transplant blood. As an antigen-independent comparator, third-party-reactive TCRbeta sequences came from pre-transplant mixed lymphocyte reactions. Draws occurred before transplant, before withdrawal, and after complete or failed withdrawal.

Per germline, CDR1 SGHAT and CDR2 FQNNGV. V dropped 5 bases and J dropped 7; count of bases not matched to a gene: 10. There are 15 residues in the CDR3. Measured with immunoSEQ multiplex PCR; TCRdb has only the in-frame clones, and not every one. The table records roughly 70,000 clones, around 80% of them present only once. Unstimulated PBMCs were sorted into CD3+CD4+ and CD3+CD8+ populations. Sequenced material: CD4+ T cells from blood, taken before liver transplant. The clonotype comes from a human donor who received a liver transplant. V usage is TRBV11-2 and J usage is TRBJ1-4; TRBD1 matches 7 bases. In DNA, the CDR3 is TGTGCCAGCAGCCCCTGGACAGGACAAGGTGAAAAACTGTTTTTT. It yields the protein CASSPWTGQGEKLFF.